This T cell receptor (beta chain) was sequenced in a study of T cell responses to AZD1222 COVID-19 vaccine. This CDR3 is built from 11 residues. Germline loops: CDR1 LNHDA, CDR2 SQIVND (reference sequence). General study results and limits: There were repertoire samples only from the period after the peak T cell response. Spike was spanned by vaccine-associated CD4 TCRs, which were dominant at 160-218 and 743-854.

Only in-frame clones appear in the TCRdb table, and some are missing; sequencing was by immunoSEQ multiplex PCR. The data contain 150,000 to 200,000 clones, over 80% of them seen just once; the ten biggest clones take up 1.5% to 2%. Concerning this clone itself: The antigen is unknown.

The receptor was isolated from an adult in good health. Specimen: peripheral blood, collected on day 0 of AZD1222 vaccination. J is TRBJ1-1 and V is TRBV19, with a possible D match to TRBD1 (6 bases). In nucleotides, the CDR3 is TGTGCTACAGGGAGTAGCACTGAAGCTTTCTTT. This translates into CATGSSTEAFF.